This T cell receptor beta chain was sequenced for a study of blood T cell repertoires in COVID-19 (dated by TCRdb to the early 2020s). Concerning the study at large: Samples from collaborators originated in the United States, Italy and Spain and spanned both the acute and convalescent phases of COVID-19. The prospective study material was composed of cDNA or gDNA derived from T cells, B-cell-depleted T cells, or PBMCs. The repertoires were released in a freely available public database meant as a resource for research on the immune response to SARS-CoV-2. Samples came from the ongoing ImmuneRACE study (first 160 participants) plus 1,254 subjects from 6 global collaborators. Subjects who had been exposed to COVID-19, were actively infected with it, or had recovered from it provided the deeply sampled blood TCRbeta repertoires that made up the dataset. Where HLA class I and class II types were available, the types were taken from metadata supplied by the sample provider, not from assay-based typing. The sample metadata nearly always contained a de-identified subject ID, COVID-19 status, age in years and sex.

The CDR3 runs 13 residues from the cysteine to the phenylalanine. The DNA shown is the 39-base CDR3, in frame from base 1. CDR1 MNHEY and CDR2 SMNVEV were looked up in the germline V gene (reference sequence). Compared with germline, V lacks 6 bases and J lacks 6 bases; bases without a gene match: 6. For this clone: Its antigen is still unknown. No base qualities exist here, and no much larger clone lies one base off it.

Each collaborating institution followed its own protocols to collect whole blood in K2EDTA tubes. For TCRbeta analysis, collaborators shipped samples in one of three forms: frozen whole blood, isolated PBMCs, or DNA extracted from either of those sample types. The paper's findings and limits, for the study overall: The amount of clinical and demographic metadata varied by source and participant and was provided uncurated.

The immunoSEQ Assay, a bias-controlled multiplex PCR, was used to amplify TCRbeta CDR3 regions from genomic DNA. In the source study's methods: Within the assay, amplification of reference gene primers was used to estimate how many nucleated cells each sample contained. To quantify the absolute abundance of each unique TCRbeta CDR3 rearrangement, sequence reads were collapsed and filtered. For each sample, productive Simpson clonality was calculated as the square root of Simpson's diversity index over productive rearrangements. TCRdb mirrors the immuneACCESS table, restricted to in-frame sequences. Some clones are absent from its copies; in checked studies, under half trace to an unresolved V gene, and the reason for the others is unknown. D and trimming were read from the DNA, whereas the V and J calls and clone size are those reported in that table. Here the sample has some 200,000 clones; roughly 87% occur a single time. The ten largest clones capture approximately 6.2% of the sample.

This clonotype was sampled from a woman aged 40-49 years with acute or convalescent COVID-19. This receptor chain uses TRBV27 and TRBJ2-7, and TRBD1 matches 9 of the central bases. The sequenced material came from peripheral blood. The CDR3 reads as follows: CASSHRGPGEQYF. The DNA is as follows: TGTGCCAGCAGCCACAGGGGGCCGGGCGAGCAGTACTTC.